One and the same sample provided the 4 T cell receptor beta chains below, sequenced in a study of beta chain features in type 1 diabetes. The whole isolated RNA underwent reverse transcription, so sequencing captured expressed TCRB transcripts. The method was immunoSEQ multiplex PCR; TCRdb's version includes in-frame clones alone and lacks a portion of them. Of around 400,000 clones listed, around 15% are singletons. The sequenced sample was naive CD4+ T cells from blood. Source of these receptors: a woman between 18 and 30 years old in good health.

In its sample, this clone was seen a few times. CDR3 nucleotides: TGTGCCAGCAGCTTTCCGGACAGGGCAGATACGCAGTATTTT. Encoded protein: CASSFPDRADTQYF. This chain joins TRBV7-2 and TRBJ2-3; TRBD1 aligns across 8 bases. Germline V CDR1 and CDR2: SGHTA, FQGNSA. This CDR3 contains 14 residues. V lost 3 bases and J lost 4; bases outside the gene matches: 3.

The chain links TRBV29-1 to TRBJ2-1; D perhaps matches TRBD1 (5 bases). Germline assignment: CDR1 SQVTM and CDR2 ANQGSEA. The CDR3 runs 11 residues. The V end lost 7 bases, the J end lost 8 bases, and 12 bases lay between the germline ends. CDR3 sequence: CSAVWGHEQFF. DNA of the CDR3: TGCAGCGCAGTGTGGGGCCATGAGCAGTTCTTC.

V gene TRBV28 combines with J gene TRBJ1-4; weak D call: TRBD1 (6 bases). Germline CDR1 MDHEN, CDR2 SYDVKM. V was trimmed by 5 bases and J by 8 bases, leaving 21 bases between them. The CDR3 covers 16 residues. CDR3 sequence reads: CASSGWTDPQGEKLFF. CDR3 DNA: TGTGCCAGCAGTGGATGGACAGATCCTCAGGGGGAAAAACTGTTTTTT.

The CDR3, as DNA: TGTGCCAGTCGAAGGGGAAACACTGAAGCTTTCTTT. This encodes CASRRGNTEAFF. J is TRBJ1-1 and V is TRBV19; a weak D match, TRBD1 (5 bases). Trimming cost V 8 bases and J 2 bases, with 9 bases left between them. Germline lookup yields CDR1 LNHDA and CDR2 SQIVND (reference sequence). The length of the CDR3 is 12 residues.